This passage covers 32 T cell receptor beta chains from one sample sequenced in a study of blood T cells in healthy people across ages. It was with a sample-barcoded 5' primer and a J-beta primer mix that a second PCR of roughly 7 to 12 cycles was run. One entry per CDR3 protein, called by TCRdb with MiXCR from the 5' RACE reads. The sample consists of more than 1,400,000 distinct CDR3 sequences, roughly 40% of them appearing once. Sequencing was carried out using blood. Every receptor here comes from a woman under 30 in good health.

This clonotype was detected once. V and J are TRBV13 and TRBJ2-7; TRBD2 is a possible D gene (7 bases). V was cut by 4 bases and J by 10 bases, with 23 bases left in between. Germline V gives CDR1 PRHDT, CDR2 FYEKMQ (reference sequence). The CDR3 length is 15 residues. The CDR3 here is CASSSSGGAVDLQYF. The CDR3 region has the DNA TGTGCCAGCAGCTCTTCGGGGGGCGCGGTCGATCTCCAGTACTTC.

This rearrangement joins TRBV7-9 to TRBJ2-7; 11 nucleotides align to TRBD2. Germline trimming cut 4 bases from V and 2 bases from J; bases unmatched to any gene: 10. The CDR3 has 17 amino acids. Germline values: CDR1 SEHNR, CDR2 FQNEAQ (reference sequence). CDR3 DNA sequence: TGTGCCAGCAGCTCAACCCCCGGGACTAGCGGAACCTACGAGCAGTACTTC. The encoded protein is CASSSTPGTSGTYEQYF.

The chain combines TRBV5-1 with TRBJ1-1, with 9 bases aligning to TRBD1. V dropped 0 bases and J dropped 4; count of bases not matched to a gene: 4. The CDR3 totals 15 residues. Germline V lookup: CDR1 SGHRS, CDR2 YFSETQ. The CDR3 sequence is CASSLATGGVTEAFF. The CDR3 DNA follows: TGCGCCAGCAGCTTGGCGACAGGGGGAGTCACTGAAGCTTTCTTT.

On this clonotype itself: This sequence may be a read error, since a much larger clone differs from it by one base. The rearrangement links TRBV28 to TRBJ2-5; no clear D gene. The CDR3 contains 14 residues. Germline assignment: CDR1 MDHEN and CDR2 SYDVKM. CDR3 region: CASSSWRVQEAQYF. In DNA, the CDR3 is TGTGCCAGCAGTTCGTGGAGAGTACAAGAGGCCCAGTACTTC. Based on the CDR3 plus reference TRBV28 and TRBJ2-5, the full variable domain is DVKVTQSSRYLVKRTGEKVFLECVQDMDHENMFWYRQDPGLGLRLIYFSYDVKMKEKGDIPEGYSVSREKKERFSLILESASTNQTSMYLCASSSWRVQEAQYFGPGTRLLVL.

The CDR3 region has the DNA TGCGCCAGCAGCCCGCGTTTCGCGTTGTTCGCTAGCACAGATACGCAGTATTTT. Its protein product is CASSPRFALFASTDTQYF. The chain couples TRBV5-1 to TRBJ2-3, with D unresolved. The CDR3 consists of 18 residues. Germline assignment: CDR1 SGHRS and CDR2 YFSETQ. The V and J ends lost 4 bases and 0 bases respectively, with 21 bases between them. Combining the CDR3 with reference TRBV5-1 and TRBJ2-3 gives the whole variable domain KAGVTQTPRYLIKTRGQQVTLSCSPISGHRSVSWYQQTPGQGLQFLFEYFSETQRNKGNFPGRFSGRQFSNSRSEMNVSTLELGDSALYLCASSPRFALFASTDTQYFGPGTRLTVL.

V and J are TRBV7-2 and TRBJ2-2; D gene unclear. CDR3 length: 14 residues. Trimming pared 9 bases from V and 1 base from J, leaving 12 bases between. Germline lookup yields CDR1 SGHTA and CDR2 FQGNSA. The CDR3 DNA is TGTGCCAGAGCCCGGAGAGGGAACACCGGGGAGCTGTTTTTT. This sequence encodes CARARRGNTGELFF. The full variable domain, with the rest looked up from reference TRBV7-2 and TRBJ2-2, is GAGVSQSPSNKVTEKGKDVELRCDPISGHTALYWYRQSLGQGLEFLIYFQGNSAPDKSGLPSDRFSAERTGGSVSTLTIQRTQQEDSAVYLCARARRGNTGELFFGEGSRLTVL.

This clonotype turned up a few times. V usage is TRBV4-2 and J usage is TRBJ2-5, with TRBD2 identical over 13 bases. CDR1 and CDR2 from the germline V gene are LGHNA and YNFKEQ. This CDR3 has 14 residues. J gave up 11 bases and V 4 bases, and 7 bases lay outside the gene matches. The CDR3 spells CASSRTSGSREQYF. Here the CDR3 DNA reads TGTGCCAGCAGCCGGACTAGCGGGAGTAGGGAGCAGTACTTC.

In its sample, this clonotype was seen a few times. This chain joins TRBV20-1 and TRBJ1-5; D is perhaps TRBD1 (6 bases). This CDR3 comprises 13 residues. Germline V lookup: CDR1 DFQATT, CDR2 SNEGSKA (reference sequence). Trimming cost V 6 bases and J 4 bases, with 13 bases left between them. This chain's CDR3 is CSAAGGGNQPQHF. DNA for the CDR3: TGCAGTGCCGCCGGAGGGGGGAATCAGCCCCAGCATTTT.

The table lists this clonotype with a few counts. The chain combines TRBV11-2 with TRBJ2-5; 7 positions match TRBD1. Trimming at V came to 0 bases and at J to 9 bases, leaving 19 bases not matched to a gene. The CDR3 contains 18 residues. Germline-derived CDR1 and CDR2 are SGHAT and FQNNGV. The CDR3 nucleotides read TGTGCCAGCAGCTTAGACTCGACAGGGCCCCCGCGGAGTTGGGCCCAGTACTTC. It translates to CASSLDSTGPPRSWAQYF.

The chain uses TRBV4-1 and TRBJ1-2, with 9 bases that match TRBD1. The V gene end was trimmed by 3 bases and the J gene end by 8 bases; junction bases not matched to a gene: 7. The CDR3 has 14 amino acids. The V gene's germline CDR1 is MGHRA and CDR2 YSYEKL. The DNA of the CDR3 is TGCGCCAGCAGCCAGGCCGGGACAGGGCAAGGCTACACCTTC. Residues: CASSQAGTGQGYTF.

This clonotype appeared a few times. CDR3 sequence reads: CASSQDVVVAYNEQFF. The CDR3 coding sequence is TGCGCCAGCAGCCAAGATGTTGTGGTAGCATACAATGAGCAGTTCTTC. This rearrangement joins TRBV4-1 to TRBJ2-1; D gene unclear. Looked up from germline, CDR1 is MGHRA and CDR2 is YSYEKL. Trimming removed 0 bases at V and 4 bases at J, with 13 bases between. This CDR3 is 16 amino acids long.

This clonotype was seen once. CDR3 region: CSAREVGGGQPQHF. Written as DNA, the CDR3 is TGCAGTGCTAGAGAGGTAGGGGGCGGTCAGCCCCAGCATTTT. The rearrangement joins TRBV20-1 to TRBJ1-5; 7 positions match TRBD1. CDR3 length: 14 residues. CDR1 and CDR2 from the germline V gene are DFQATT and SNEGSKA (reference sequence). J gave up 6 bases and V 0 bases, and 5 bases lay outside the gene matches.

V gene TRBV25-1 combines with J gene TRBJ2-7, with TRBD1 identical over 8 bases. The CDR3 is 17 amino acids. CDR1 is MGHDK and CDR2 is SYGVNS in the germline V gene. After removal of 6 bases from V and 5 bases from J, the junction contained 18 bases not matched to a gene. The DNA of the CDR3 is TGTGCCAGCAGCAAATCGCCGGACAGGGACGGTGGACACGAGCAGTACTTC. Protein sequence: CASSKSPDRDGGHEQYF.

This clonotype came up a few times. The V call is TRBV6-2 or TRBV6-3, the J call TRBJ1-4, with a weak D call TRBD1 (6 bases). The CDR3 extends over 17 amino acids. Germline CDR1 is MNHEY and CDR2 is SVGEGT. V was pared by 3 bases and J by 0 bases, with 14 bases between. The CDR3 region has the DNA TGTGCCAGCAGTTATTCGACAGGAATTGCAACTAATGAAAAACTGTTTTTT. This encodes CASSYSTGIATNEKLFF.

V is TRBV7-3 and J is TRBJ2-7; 7 nucleotides agree with TRBD2. Germline CDR1 SGHTA, CDR2 FQGTGA. The CDR3 length is 15 residues. Trimming at V came to 0 bases and at J to 3 bases, leaving 5 bases not matched to a gene. The CDR3 coding sequence is TGTGCCAGCAGCTTAACGCCGGGAGGAGGCTACGAGCAGTACTTC. Protein: CASSLTPGGGYEQYF. The full variable domain, rest sourced from reference TRBV7-3 and TRBJ2-7, is GAGVSQTPSNKVTEKGKYVELRCDPISGHTALYWYRQSLGQGPEFLIYFQGTGAADDSGLPNDRFFAVRPEGSVSTLKIQRTERGDSAVYLCASSLTPGGGYEQYFGPGTRLTVT.

The chain joins TRBV12-3 or TRBV12-4 to TRBJ2-1, with 9 bases that match TRBD2. V was pared by 3 bases and J by 10 bases, with 16 bases of the junction left unmatched. The CDR3 has 17 amino acids. CDR3 residues: CASSFSRREGPGKEQFF. For the CDR3, the DNA is TGTGCCAGCAGTTTTTCTCGGCGGGAGGGCCCCGGTAAGGAGCAGTTCTTC.

The chain joins TRBV25-1 to TRBJ2-1, with 8 bases identical to TRBD1. The V and J ends lost 3 bases and 3 bases, in that order; junction bases with no gene match: 4. Germline V gene lookup returns CDR1 MGHDK and CDR2 SYGVNS. The length of the CDR3 is 15 residues. The DNA of the CDR3 is TGTGCCAGCAGTGACTTGGACAGGGACTACAATGAGCAGTTCTTC. Translation gives CASSDLDRDYNEQFF.

As concerns this clonotype: Since a much larger clone is just one base distant, this may be a read error. The chain recombines TRBV29-1 with TRBJ2-4, with 11 nucleotides matching TRBD2. The end of the DNA aligns better with TRBJ2-7, so the J call may be wrong. This CDR3 is built from 14 residues. Germline CDR1 SQVTM, CDR2 ANQGSEA. CDR3 loop: CSVAGTSGPYEQYF. The CDR3, as DNA: TGCAGCGTCGCTGGGACTAGCGGCCCCTACGAGCAGTACTTC.

On this clonotype: The junction departs from the called germline gene at one end, perhaps through a read error. The V gene is TRBV18, the J gene TRBJ2-3; D possibly corresponds to TRBD2 (5 bases). Germline lookup yields CDR1 KGHSH and CDR2 LQKENI. The CDR3 length is 11 residues. CDR3 coding DNA: TGTGCCGGCTCTAGCAGAGATACGCAGTATTTT. It codes for CAGSSRDTQYF. Variable domain in full (rest from reference TRBV18 and TRBJ2-3): NAGVMQNPRHLVRRRGQEARLRCSPMKGHSHVYWYRQLPEEGLKFMVYLQKENIIDESGMPKERFSAEFPKEGPSILRIQQVVRGDSAAYFCAGSSRDTQYFGPGTRLTVL.

The rearrangement joins TRBV7-9 to TRBJ2-7; the D gene could be TRBD1 or TRBD2 (5 bases each). V was trimmed by 5 bases and J by 10 bases, leaving 18 bases between them. This CDR3 spans 13 amino acids. Germline lookup yields CDR1 SEHNR and CDR2 FQNEAQ (reference sequence). The CDR3 spells CASSPVRGEIQYF. CDR3 bases: TGTGCCAGCAGCCCGGTGAGGGGAGAGATCCAGTACTTC. The variable domain in full, with the rest retrieved from reference TRBV7-9 and TRBJ2-7, is DTGVSQNPRHKITKRGQNVTFRCDPISEHNRLYWYRQTLGQGPEFLTYFQNEAQLEKSRLLSDRFSAERPKGSFSTLEIQRTEQGDSAMYLCASSPVRGEIQYFGPGTRLTVT.

The chain links TRBV6-4 to TRBJ2-1, with TRBD2 matching 9 bases. Trimming cost V 6 bases and J 8 bases; bases outside gene matches: 14. CDR1 is MRHNA and CDR2 is SNTAGT in the germline V gene. The length of the CDR3 is 16 residues. CDR3 coding DNA: TGTGCCAGCAGCGCGGGTCAAGCGGGGGGAATCGATGAGCAGTTCTTC. Translated: CASSAGQAGGIDEQFF.

The chain is built from TRBV5-1 and TRBJ2-2; possibly TRBD1 or TRBD2 for D (5 bases each). This CDR3 has 15 amino acids. Germline V gene sequence: CDR1 SGHRS, CDR2 YFSETQ. V shed 5 bases and J shed 6 bases, with 17 bases lying between them. The CDR3 nucleotides are TGCGCCAGCAGGACCGGGACGGACGTCCCCGGGGAGCTGTTTTTT. This gives the protein CASRTGTDVPGELFF.

The chain joins TRBV4-1 to TRBJ2-7; a weak D match, TRBD2 (6 bases). CDR1 and CDR2 from the germline V gene are MGHRA and YSYEKL. The CDR3 is made up of 17 amino acids. V lost 1 base to trimming and J lost 1 base, with 17 bases between them. The CDR3 loop is CASSQGLAPGRSYEQYF. The CDR3, as DNA: TGCGCCAGCAGCCAAGGACTGGCGCCCGGGAGATCCTACGAGCAGTACTTC.

This clonotype was counted between two and nine times. The rearrangement uses TRBV7-2 and TRBJ2-1; D remains unclear. Trimming took off 5 bases at V and 6 bases at J, with 8 bases between the two ends. Germline V gene data show CDR1 as SGHTA and CDR2 as FQGNSA. The CDR3 runs to 12 residues. In DNA, the CDR3 is TGTGCCAGCAGCCGGCGAACCAATGAGCAGTTCTTC. Its protein product is CASSRRTNEQFF.

The chain couples TRBV20-1 to TRBJ2-3, with 10 bases lining up with TRBD1. Germline-derived CDR1 and CDR2 are DFQATT and SNEGSKA (reference sequence). The CDR3 length is 13 residues. The J segment lost 4 bases and the V segment lost 6 bases, leaving 4 bases of the junction unmatched. The CDR3 reads CSAPTGGSDTQYF. As DNA, the CDR3 is TGCAGTGCACCGACAGGGGGCTCAGATACGCAGTATTTT.

The V call is TRBV30, the J call TRBJ2-7; tentatively, D is TRBD1 (5 bases). Trimming removed 0 bases at V and 2 bases at J, with 8 bases between. The CDR3 covers 13 residues. The germline V gene has CDR1 GTSNPN and CDR2 SVGIG (reference sequence). CDR3 nucleotides: TGTGCCTGGAGTGTAGGCAGGGCCTACGAGCAGTACTTC. Translating gives CAWSVGRAYEQYF.

This clonotype has a handful of counts. The chain uses TRBV5-1 and TRBJ2-7, with D possibly TRBD1 on 6 matching bases. Trimming shortened V by 4 bases and J by 3 bases, and 14 bases separated the two germline ends. CDR1 SGHRS and CDR2 YFSETQ come from the germline V gene. The CDR3 consists of 14 residues. CDR3 nucleotides: TGCGCCAGCAGCGTAAACAGGGAGCGCTACGAGCAGTACTTC. It yields the protein CASSVNRERYEQYF.

As to this clonotype: Possible read error: a much larger clone is one base away. This sequence joins TRBV4-1 and TRBJ2-2, with TRBD2 as a possible D gene (5 bases). This CDR3 region has 13 residues. Trimming removed 6 bases from V and 6 bases from J, with 11 bases in between. Germline-derived CDR1 and CDR2 are MGHRA and YSYEKL. The CDR3 nucleotides read TGCGCCAGCAGGGGAGATAGCGCCGGGGAGCTGTTTTTT. Translated: CASRGDSAGELFF.

This clonotype was observed once. V and J are TRBV20-1 and TRBJ1-1; D may be TRBD1 (6 bases). Per the germline V gene, CDR1 is DFQATT and CDR2 is SNEGSKA (reference sequence). V dropped 6 bases and J dropped 10 bases, with 24 bases sitting between them. The CDR3 spans 14 residues. CDR3 sequence reads: CSAQHGGRFGPAFF. The CDR3 DNA follows: TGCAGTGCCCAGCATGGGGGGCGCTTTGGGCCAGCTTTCTTT.

The rearrangement joins TRBV6-6 to TRBJ2-5; 8 bases are shared with TRBD2. Per germline, CDR1 MNHNY and CDR2 SVGAGI (reference sequence). V was pared by 1 base and J by 11 bases, with 18 bases of the junction left unmatched. CDR3 length: 17 residues. CDR3 DNA: TGTGCCAGCAGTTACTTCCCGGGACTAACGGGAGGGGGTGAGCAGTACTTC. Residues: CASSYFPGLTGGGEQYF.

This CDR3 reads CASSHYAAAGTAYEQYF. The CDR3 DNA is TGCGCCAGCAGCCATTACGCCGCCGCCGGGACAGCCTACGAGCAGTACTTC. The V gene is TRBV4-1, the J gene TRBJ2-7; the match to TRBD1 covers 7 bases. Trimming removed 3 bases from V and 2 bases from J; junction bases left unmatched: 13. Germline assignment: CDR1 MGHRA and CDR2 YSYEKL. The CDR3 loop spans 17 amino acids.

The chain couples TRBV25-1 to TRBJ2-7, with 11 bases identical to TRBD2. Germline V gene data show CDR1 as MGHDK and CDR2 as SYGVNS. The CDR3 extends over 13 amino acids. V lost 4 bases, J lost 6 bases, and 2 bases stayed unmatched. CDR3 bases: TGTGCCAGCAGTGTAGCGGGAGGGCCCGAGCAGTACTTC. Protein: CASSVAGGPEQYF.